This T cell receptor (beta chain) was profiled in a study of blood T cell repertoires in COVID-19. Overall study: Sample material is recorded as cDNA or gDNA derived from T cells, B-cell-depleted T cells, or PBMCs.

Measured with immunoSEQ multiplex PCR; TCRdb has only the in-frame clones, and not every one. This table has approximately 350,000 clones, roughly 90% appearing once. The sequenced sample consisted of peripheral blood. This receptor was obtained from a woman aged 25-40 years with COVID-19, enrolled during active disease.

The CDR3 reads CLSISGTAKYNSPLHF. The CDR3 coding sequence is TGTCTCTCCATTTCCGGGACAGCCAAATATAATTCACCCCTCCACTTT. The gene calls are TRBV6-4 and TRBJ1-6; 7 positions agree with TRBD1. The CDR3 runs to 16 residues. The germline V gene encodes CDR1 MRHNA and CDR2 SNTAGT.